The T cell receptor (beta chain) described here comes from a study of early T cells in non-severe SARS-CoV-2 infection. Study at large: The sequenced material was bulk RNA from unsorted whole blood, and its chains were unpaired. Broader study findings: The study's VDJdb matching favored anti-spike CD8 responses and missed private and CD4 specificities.

Researchers tagged individual cDNA molecules with unique molecular identifiers. TCRdb reanalysed the 5' RACE reads using MiXCR and keeps one entry per CDR3 protein. The sample yields tens of thousands of distinct CDR3 sequences, 5.4% seen once. There are many counts of this clonotype. Its antigen is unidentified. In germline, CDR1 is SQVTM, CDR2 ANQGSEA. V lost 5 bases and J lost 2, with 12 bases in between. The CDR3 consists of 14 residues. The clonotype was recovered from an adult who was a healthcare worker with PCR-confirmed SARS-CoV-2 infection or an uninfected control (not recorded which). The chain joins TRBV29-1 to TRBJ2-2; tentatively, D is TRBD2 (5 bases). Sample: whole blood, taken at baseline. CDR3 coding DNA: TGCAGCGTTCGACTATTGTCAAACACCGGGGAGCTGTTTTTT. Translation: CSVRLLSNTGELFF.